This T cell receptor (beta chain) was identified in a study of shared clonotypes between healthy human individuals. V was clipped by 0 bases and J by 4 bases, with 15 bases between them. The CDR3 extends over 17 amino acids. CDR1 and CDR2 (germline): MGHRA, YSYEKL. Assay: immunoSEQ multiplex PCR; the TCRdb copy retains only in-frame clones and omits some. The sample gives 2 million to 3 million clones, approximately 94% of which show up once; about 0.38% is in the top ten. Material for sequencing was naive CD4+ T cells from PBMCs. Sample subset: CD45RA+ positively selected. The clonotype was recovered from a man between 18 and 35 years old in good health. Some clones in this sample may be carry-over from other donors' samples. The V and J genes are TRBV4-1 and TRBJ1-4, with D perhaps matching TRBD1 (5 bases). The CDR3 spells CASSQDEAGRVNEKLFF. The CDR3 nucleotides are TGCGCCAGCAGCCAAGATGAGGCGGGCAGGGTTAATGAAAAACTGTTTTTT.